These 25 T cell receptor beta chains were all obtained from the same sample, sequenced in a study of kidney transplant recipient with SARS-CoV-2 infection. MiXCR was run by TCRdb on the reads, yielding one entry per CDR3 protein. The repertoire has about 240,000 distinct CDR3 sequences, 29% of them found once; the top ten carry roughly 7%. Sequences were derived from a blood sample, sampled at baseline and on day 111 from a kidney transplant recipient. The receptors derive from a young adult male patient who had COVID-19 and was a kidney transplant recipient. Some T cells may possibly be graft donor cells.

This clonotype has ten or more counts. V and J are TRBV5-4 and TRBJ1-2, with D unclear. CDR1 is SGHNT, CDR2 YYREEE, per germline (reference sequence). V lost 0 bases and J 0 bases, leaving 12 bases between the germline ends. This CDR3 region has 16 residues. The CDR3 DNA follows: TGTGCCAGCAGCTTGGGGGGAGAGAGTGCTAACTATGGCTACACCTTC. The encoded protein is CASSLGGESANYGYTF.

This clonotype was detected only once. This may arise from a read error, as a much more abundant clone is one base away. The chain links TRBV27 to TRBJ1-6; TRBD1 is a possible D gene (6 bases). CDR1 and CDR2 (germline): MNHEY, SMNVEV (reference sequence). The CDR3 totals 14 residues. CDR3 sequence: CASNFGGFNSPLRF. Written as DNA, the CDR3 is TGTGCCAGCAATTTTGGGGGCTTTAATTCACCCCTCCGCTTT.

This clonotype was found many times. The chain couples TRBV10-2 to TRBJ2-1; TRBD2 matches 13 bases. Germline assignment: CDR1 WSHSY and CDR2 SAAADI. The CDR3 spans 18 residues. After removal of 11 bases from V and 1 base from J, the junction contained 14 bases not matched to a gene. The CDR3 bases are TGCGCCGCCAAGTCGGGACTAGCGGGAAGGGGGTCCTACAATGAGCAGTTCTTC. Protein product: CAAKSGLAGRGSYNEQFF.

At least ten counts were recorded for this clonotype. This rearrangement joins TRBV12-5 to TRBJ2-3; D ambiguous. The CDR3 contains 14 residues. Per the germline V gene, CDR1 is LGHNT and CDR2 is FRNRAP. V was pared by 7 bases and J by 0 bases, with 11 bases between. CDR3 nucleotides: TGTGCTAGTGCCTGGTCACCTAGCACAGATACGCAGTATTTT. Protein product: CASAWSPSTDTQYF.

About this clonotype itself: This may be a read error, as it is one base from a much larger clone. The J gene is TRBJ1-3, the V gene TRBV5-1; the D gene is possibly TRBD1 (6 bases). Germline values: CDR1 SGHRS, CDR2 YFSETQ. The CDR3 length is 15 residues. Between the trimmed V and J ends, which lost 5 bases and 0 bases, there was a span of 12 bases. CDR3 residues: CASRAWTASGNTIYF. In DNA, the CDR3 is TGCGCCAGCAGAGCCTGGACAGCCTCTGGAAACACCATATATTTT.

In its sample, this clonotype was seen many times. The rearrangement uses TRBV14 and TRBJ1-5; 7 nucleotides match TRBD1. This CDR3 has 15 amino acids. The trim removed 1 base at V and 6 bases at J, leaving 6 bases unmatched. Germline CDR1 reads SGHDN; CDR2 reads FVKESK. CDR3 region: CASSQGGGSGQPQHF. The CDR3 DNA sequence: TGTGCCAGCAGCCAAGGAGGGGGCTCGGGTCAGCCCCAGCATTTT.

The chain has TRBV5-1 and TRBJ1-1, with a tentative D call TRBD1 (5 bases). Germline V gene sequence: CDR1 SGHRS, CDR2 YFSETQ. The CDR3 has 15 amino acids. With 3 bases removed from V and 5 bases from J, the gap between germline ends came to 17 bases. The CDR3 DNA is TGCGCCAGCAGCTGGGGACGCAGGGATGGGACTGAAGCTTTCTTT. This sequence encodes CASSWGRRDGTEAFF.

CDR3 DNA sequence: TGCAGTGCTAGCGGGGCTAATCAAGAGACCCAGTACTTC. It translates to CSASGANQETQYF. The V call is TRBV20-1, the J call TRBJ2-5; perhaps D is TRBD1 or TRBD2 (5 bases each). The CDR3 has 13 amino acids. The germline gives CDR1 DFQATT, CDR2 SNEGSKA (reference sequence). With 3 bases removed from V and 2 bases from J, the gap between germline ends came to 10 bases.

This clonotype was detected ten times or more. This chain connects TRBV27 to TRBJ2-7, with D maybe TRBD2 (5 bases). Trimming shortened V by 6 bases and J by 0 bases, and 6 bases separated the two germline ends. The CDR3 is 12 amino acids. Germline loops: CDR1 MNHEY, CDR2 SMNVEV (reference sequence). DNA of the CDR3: TGTGCCAGCAGAACTAGCTCCTACGAGCAGTACGTC. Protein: CASRTSSYEQYV.

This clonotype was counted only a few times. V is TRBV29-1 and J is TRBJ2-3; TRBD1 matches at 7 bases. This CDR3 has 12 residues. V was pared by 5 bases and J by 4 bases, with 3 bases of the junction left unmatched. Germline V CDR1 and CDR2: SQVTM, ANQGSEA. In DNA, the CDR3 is TGCAGCGTTCACAGGGGAGCAGATACGCAGTATTTT. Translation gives CSVHRGADTQYF.

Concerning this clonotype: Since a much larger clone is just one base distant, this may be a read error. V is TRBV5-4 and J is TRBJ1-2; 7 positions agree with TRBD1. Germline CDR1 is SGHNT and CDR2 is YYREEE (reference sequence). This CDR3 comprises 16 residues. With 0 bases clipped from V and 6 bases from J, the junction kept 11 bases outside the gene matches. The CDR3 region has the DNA TGTGCCAGCAGCTTGGCTGGGAGACAGGGAGTCGATGGCTACACCTTC. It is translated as CASSLAGRQGVDGYTF.

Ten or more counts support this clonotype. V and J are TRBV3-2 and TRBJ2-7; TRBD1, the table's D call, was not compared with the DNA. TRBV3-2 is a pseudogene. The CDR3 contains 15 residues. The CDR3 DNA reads TGTGCCAGCAGCCAAGCAGGGGGCGCGAAGAACGAGCAGTACTTC. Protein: CASSQAGGAKNEQYF.

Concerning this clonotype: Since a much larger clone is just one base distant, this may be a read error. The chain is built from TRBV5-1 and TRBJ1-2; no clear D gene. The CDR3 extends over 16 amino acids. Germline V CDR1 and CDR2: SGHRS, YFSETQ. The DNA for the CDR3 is TGCGCCAGCCTTCCTTTATCGGTTCGAAAGACCTATGGCCACACCTTC. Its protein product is CASLPLSVRKTYGHTF.

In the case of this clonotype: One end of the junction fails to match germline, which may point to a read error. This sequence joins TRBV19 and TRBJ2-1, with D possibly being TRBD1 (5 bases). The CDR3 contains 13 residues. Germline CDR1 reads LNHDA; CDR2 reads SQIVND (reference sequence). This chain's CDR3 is CASSIQGGETRYF. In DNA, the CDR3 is TGTGCCAGTAGTATTCAGGGTGGAGAGACCCGGTACTTC.

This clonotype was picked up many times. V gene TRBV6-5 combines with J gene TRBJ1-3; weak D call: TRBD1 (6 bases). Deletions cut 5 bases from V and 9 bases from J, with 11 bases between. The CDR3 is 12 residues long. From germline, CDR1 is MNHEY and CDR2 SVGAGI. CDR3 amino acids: CASSDLQGTIYF. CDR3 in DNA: TGTGCCAGCAGTGACCTACAGGGCACCATATATTTT.

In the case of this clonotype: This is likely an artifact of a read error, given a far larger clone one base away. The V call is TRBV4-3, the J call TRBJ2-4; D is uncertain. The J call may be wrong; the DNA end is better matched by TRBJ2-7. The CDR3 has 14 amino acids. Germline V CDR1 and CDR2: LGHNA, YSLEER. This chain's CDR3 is CARSQVRQSYEQYF. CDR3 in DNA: TGCGCCAGAAGCCAAGTTAGGCAGTCCTACGAGCAGTACTTC.

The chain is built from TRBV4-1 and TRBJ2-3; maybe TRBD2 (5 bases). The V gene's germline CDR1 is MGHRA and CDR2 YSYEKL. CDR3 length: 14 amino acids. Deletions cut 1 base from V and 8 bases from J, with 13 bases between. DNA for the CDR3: TGCGCCAGCAGCCAAGGGGCAGCGGAAGGTACGCAGTATTTT. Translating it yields CASSQGAAEGTQYF.

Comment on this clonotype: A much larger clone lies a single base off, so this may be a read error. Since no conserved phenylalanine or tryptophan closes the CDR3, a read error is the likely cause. The CDR3 loop reads CASSGSGQVYGYTL. In nucleotides, the CDR3 is TGTGCCAGCAGCGGATCCGGACAGGTTTATGGCTACACCCTC. The chain carries TRBV7-2 and TRBJ1-2, with TRBD1 matching 7 bases. There are 14 residues in the CDR3. J gave up 5 bases and V 5 bases, and 8 bases lay outside the gene matches. The germline V gene has CDR1 SGHTA and CDR2 FQGNSA.

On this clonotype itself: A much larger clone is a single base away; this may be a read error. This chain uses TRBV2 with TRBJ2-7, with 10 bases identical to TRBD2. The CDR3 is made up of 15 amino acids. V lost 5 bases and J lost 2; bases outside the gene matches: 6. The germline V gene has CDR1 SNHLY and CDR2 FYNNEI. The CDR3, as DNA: TGTGCCAGCAGTAGGAAGCGGGAGGGGACCTACGAGCAGTACTTC. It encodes CASSRKREGTYEQYF.

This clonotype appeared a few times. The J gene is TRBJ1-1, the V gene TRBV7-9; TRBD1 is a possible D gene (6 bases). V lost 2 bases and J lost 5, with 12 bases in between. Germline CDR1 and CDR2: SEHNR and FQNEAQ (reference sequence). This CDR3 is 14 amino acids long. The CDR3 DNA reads TGTGCCAGCAGCTTATCGGGGGCTGGGACTGAAGCTTTCTTT. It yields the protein CASSLSGAGTEAFF.

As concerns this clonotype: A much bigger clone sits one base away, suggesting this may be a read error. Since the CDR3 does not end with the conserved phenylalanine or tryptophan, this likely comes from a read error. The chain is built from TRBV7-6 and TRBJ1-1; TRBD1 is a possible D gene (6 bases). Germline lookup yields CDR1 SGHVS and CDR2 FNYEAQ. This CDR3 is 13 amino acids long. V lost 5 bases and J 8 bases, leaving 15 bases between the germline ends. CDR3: CASSPRQVGEAFS. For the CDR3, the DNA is TGTGCCAGCAGCCCGCGACAGGTAGGGGAAGCTTTCTCT.

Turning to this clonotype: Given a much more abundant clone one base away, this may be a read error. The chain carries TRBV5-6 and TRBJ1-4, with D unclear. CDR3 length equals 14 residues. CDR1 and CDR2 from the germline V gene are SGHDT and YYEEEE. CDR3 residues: CAGSFGQDVIKLFF. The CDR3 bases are TGTGCCGGCAGCTTCGGGCAGGACGTTATAAAACTGTTTTTT.

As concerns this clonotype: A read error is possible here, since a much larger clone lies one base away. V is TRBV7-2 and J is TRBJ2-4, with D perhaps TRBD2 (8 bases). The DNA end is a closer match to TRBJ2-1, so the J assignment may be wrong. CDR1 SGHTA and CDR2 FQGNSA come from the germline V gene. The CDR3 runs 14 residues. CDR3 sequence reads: CAGTPGLGGGEQFF. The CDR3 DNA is TGTGCCGGCACCCCGGGACTAGGGGGCGGTGAGCAGTTCTTC.

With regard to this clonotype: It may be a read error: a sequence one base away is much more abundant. The CDR3: CASSPTALPKNIQYF. CDR3 nucleotide sequence: TGTGCCAGCAGCCCGACAGCGCTACCCAAAAACATTCAGTACTTC. The rearrangement links TRBV6-2 or TRBV6-3 to TRBJ2-4; D is perhaps TRBD1 (5 bases). Trimming shortened V by 6 bases and J by 2 bases, and 14 bases separated the two germline ends. Germline V CDR1 and CDR2: MNHEY, SVGEGT. There are 15 residues in the CDR3.

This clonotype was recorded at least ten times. The CDR3 DNA follows: TGCAGCGTGGTGGCTGGAGGGGAGGTGCAGTACTTC. Protein product: CSVVAGGEVQYF. The chain carries TRBV29-1 and TRBJ2-7; possible D gene TRBD2, 6 bases. The CDR3 covers 12 residues. Germline-derived CDR1 and CDR2 are SQVTM and ANQGSEA. Trimming removed 6 bases from V and 9 bases from J, with 18 bases in between.